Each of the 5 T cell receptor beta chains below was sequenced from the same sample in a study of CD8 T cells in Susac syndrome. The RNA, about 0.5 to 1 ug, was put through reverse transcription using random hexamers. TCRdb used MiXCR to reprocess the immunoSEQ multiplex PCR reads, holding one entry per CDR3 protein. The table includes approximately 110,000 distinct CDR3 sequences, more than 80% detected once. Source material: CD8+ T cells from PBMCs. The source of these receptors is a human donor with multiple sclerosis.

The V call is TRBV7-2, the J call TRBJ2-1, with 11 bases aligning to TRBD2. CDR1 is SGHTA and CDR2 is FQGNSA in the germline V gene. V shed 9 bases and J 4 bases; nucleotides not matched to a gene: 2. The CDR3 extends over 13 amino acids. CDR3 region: CARRLAGYNEQFF. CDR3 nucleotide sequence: TGTGCCAGGAGACTAGCGGGGTACAATGAGCAGTTCTTC.

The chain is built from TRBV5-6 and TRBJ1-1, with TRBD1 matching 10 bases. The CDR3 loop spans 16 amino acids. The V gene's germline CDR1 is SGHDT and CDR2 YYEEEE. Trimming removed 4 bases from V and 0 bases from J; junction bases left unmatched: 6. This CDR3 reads CASSPWTGGMNTEAFF. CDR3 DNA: TGTGCCAGCAGCCCCTGGACAGGGGGGATGAACACTGAAGCTTTCTTT.

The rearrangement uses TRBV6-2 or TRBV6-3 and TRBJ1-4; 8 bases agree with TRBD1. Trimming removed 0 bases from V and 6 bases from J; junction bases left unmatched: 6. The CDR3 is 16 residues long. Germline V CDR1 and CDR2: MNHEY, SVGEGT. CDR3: CASSYSTQGADEKLFF. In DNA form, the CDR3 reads TGTGCCAGCAGTTACTCGACTCAGGGGGCGGATGAAAAACTGTTTTTT.

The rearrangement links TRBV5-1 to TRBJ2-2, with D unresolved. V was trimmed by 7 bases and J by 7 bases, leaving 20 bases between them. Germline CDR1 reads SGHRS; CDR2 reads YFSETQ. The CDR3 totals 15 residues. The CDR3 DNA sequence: TGCGCCAGCCGCGGTGGTTCTTCTGTAAGCGGGGAGCTGTTTTTT. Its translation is CASRGGSSVSGELFF.

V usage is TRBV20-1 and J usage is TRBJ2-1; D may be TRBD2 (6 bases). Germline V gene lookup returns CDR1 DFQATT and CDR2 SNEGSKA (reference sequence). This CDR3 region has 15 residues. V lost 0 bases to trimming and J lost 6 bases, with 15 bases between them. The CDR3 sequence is CSAREPTGLFNEQFF. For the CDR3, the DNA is TGCAGTGCTAGAGAACCCACGGGACTCTTCAATGAGCAGTTCTTC.